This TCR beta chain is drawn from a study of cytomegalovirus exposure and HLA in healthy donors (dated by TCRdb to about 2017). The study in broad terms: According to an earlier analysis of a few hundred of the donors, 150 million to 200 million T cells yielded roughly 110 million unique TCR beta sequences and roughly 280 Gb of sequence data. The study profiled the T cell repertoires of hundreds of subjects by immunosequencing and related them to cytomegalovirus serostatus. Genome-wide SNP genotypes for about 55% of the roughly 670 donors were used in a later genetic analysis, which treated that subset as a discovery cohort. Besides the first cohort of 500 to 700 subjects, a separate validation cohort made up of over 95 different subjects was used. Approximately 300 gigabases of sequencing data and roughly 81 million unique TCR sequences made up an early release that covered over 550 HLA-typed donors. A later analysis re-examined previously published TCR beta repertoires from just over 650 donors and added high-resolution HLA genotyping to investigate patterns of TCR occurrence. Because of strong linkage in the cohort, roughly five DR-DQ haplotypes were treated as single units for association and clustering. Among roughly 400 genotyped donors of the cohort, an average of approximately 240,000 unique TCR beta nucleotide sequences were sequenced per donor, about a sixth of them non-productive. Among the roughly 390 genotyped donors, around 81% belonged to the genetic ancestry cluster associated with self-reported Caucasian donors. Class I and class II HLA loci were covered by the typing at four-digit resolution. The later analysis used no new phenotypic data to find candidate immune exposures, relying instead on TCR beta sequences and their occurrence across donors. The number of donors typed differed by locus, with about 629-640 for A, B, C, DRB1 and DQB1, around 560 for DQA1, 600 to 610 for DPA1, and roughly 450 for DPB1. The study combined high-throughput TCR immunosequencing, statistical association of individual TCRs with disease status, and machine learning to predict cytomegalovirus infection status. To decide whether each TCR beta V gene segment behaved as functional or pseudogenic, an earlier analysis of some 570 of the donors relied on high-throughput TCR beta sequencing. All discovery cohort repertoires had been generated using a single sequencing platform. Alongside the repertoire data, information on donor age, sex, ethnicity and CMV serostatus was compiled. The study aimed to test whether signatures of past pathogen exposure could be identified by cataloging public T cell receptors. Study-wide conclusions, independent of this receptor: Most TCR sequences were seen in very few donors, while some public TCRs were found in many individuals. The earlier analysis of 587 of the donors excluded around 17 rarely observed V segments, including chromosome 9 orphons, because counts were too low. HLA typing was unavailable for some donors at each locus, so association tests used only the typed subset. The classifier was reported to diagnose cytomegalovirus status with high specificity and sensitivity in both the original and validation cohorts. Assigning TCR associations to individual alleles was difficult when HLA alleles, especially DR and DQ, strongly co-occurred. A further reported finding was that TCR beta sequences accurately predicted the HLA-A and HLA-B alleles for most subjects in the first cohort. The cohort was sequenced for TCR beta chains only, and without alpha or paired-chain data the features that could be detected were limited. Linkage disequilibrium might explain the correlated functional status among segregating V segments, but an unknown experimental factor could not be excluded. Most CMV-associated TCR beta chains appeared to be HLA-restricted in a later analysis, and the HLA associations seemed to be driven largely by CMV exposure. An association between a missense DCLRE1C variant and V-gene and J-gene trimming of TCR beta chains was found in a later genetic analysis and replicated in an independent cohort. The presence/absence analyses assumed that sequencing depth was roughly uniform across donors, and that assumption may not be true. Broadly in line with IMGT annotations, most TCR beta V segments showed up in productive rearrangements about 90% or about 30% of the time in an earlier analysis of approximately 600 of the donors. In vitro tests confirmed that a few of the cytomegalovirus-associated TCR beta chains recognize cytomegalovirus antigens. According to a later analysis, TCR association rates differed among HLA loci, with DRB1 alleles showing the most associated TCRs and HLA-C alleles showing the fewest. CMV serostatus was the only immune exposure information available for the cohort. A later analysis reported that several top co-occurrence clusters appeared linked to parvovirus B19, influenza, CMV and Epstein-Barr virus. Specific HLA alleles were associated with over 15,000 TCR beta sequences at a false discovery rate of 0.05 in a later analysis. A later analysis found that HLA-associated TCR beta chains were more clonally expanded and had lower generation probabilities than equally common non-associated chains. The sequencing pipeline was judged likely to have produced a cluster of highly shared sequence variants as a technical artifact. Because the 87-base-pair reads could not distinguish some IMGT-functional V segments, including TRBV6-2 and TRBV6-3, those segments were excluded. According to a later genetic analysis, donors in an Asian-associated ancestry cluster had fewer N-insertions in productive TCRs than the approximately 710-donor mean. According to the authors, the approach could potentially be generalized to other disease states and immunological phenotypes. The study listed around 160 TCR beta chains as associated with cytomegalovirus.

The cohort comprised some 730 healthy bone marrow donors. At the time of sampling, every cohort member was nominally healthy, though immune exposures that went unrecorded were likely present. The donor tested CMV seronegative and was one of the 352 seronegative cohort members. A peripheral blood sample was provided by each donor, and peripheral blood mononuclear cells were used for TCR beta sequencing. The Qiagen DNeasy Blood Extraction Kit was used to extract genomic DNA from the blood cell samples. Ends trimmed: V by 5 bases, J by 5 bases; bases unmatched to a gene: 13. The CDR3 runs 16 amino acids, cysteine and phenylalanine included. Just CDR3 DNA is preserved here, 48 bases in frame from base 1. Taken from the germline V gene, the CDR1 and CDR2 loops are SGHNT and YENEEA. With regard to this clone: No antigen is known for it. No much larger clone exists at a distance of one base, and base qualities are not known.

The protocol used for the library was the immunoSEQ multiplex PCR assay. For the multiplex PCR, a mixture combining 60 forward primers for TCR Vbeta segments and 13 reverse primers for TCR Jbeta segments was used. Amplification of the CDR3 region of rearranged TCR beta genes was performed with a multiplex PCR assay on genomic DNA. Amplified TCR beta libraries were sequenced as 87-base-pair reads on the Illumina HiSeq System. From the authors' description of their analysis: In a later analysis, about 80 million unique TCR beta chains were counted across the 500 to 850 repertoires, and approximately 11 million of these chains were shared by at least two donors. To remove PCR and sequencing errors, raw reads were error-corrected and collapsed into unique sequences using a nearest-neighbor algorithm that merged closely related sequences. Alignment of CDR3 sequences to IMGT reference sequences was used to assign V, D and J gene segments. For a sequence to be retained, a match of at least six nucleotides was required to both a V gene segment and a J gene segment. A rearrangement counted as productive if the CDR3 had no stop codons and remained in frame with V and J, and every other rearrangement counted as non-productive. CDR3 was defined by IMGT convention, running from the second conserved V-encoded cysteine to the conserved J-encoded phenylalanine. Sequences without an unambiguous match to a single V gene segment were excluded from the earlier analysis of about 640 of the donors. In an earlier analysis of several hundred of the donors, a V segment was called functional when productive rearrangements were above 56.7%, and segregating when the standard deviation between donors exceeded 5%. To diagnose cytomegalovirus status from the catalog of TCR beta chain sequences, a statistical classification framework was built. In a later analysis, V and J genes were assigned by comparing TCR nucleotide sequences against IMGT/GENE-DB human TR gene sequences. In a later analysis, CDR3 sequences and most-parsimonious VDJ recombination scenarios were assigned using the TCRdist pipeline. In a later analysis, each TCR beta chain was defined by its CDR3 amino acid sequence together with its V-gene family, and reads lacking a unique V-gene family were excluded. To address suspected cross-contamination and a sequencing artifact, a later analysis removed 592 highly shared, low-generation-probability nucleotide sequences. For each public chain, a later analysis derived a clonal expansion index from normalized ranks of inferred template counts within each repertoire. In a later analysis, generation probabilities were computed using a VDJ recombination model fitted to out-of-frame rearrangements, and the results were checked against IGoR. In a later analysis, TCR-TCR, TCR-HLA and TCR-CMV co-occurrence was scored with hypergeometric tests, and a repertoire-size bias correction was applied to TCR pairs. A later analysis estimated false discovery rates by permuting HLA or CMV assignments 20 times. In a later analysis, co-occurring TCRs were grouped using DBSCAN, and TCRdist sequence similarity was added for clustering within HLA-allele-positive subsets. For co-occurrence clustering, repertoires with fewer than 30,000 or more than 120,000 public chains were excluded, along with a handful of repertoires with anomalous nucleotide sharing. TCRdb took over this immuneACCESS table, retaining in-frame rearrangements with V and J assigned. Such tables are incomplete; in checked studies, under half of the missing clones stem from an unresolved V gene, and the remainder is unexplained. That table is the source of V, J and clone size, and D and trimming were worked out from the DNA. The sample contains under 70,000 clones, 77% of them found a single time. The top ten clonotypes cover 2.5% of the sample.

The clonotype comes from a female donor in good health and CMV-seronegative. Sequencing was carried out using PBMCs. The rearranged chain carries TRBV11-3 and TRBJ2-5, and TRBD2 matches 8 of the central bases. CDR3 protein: CASSLGLAGVQETQYF. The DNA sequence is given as TGTGCCAGCAGCCTCGGACTAGCCGGGGTTCAGGAGACCCAGTACTTC. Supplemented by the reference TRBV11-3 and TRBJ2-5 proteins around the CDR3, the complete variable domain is EAGVVQSPRYKIIEKKQPVAFWCNPISGHNTLYWYLQNLGQGPELLIRYENEEAVDDSQLPKDRFSAERLKGVDSTLKIQPAELGDSAVYLCASSLGLAGVQETQYFGPGTRLLVL.